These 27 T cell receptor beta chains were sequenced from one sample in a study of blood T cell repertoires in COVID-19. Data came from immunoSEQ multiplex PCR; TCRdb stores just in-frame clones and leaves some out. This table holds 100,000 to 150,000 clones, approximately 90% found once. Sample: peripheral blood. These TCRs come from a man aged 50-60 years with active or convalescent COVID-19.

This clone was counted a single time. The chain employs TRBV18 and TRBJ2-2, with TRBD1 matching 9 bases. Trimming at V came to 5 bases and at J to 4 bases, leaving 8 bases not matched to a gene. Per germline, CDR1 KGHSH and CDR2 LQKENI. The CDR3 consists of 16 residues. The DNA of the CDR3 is TGTGCCAGCTCATCTTCGGGACAGGGTATCACCGGGGAGCTGTTTTTT. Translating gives CASSSSGQGITGELFF.

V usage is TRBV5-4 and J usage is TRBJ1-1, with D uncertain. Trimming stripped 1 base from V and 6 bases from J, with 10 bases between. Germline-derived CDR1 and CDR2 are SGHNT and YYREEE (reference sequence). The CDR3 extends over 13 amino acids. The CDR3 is CASSLPGISEAFF. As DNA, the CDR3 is TGTGCCAGCAGCTTGCCCGGGATTTCTGAAGCTTTCTTT.

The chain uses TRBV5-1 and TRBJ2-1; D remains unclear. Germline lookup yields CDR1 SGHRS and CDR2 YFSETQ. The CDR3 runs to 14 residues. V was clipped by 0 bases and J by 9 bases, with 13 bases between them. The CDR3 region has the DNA TGCGCCAGCAGCTTGGCCCAAGTCGGCGGTGAGCAGTTCTTC. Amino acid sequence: CASSLAQVGGEQFF.

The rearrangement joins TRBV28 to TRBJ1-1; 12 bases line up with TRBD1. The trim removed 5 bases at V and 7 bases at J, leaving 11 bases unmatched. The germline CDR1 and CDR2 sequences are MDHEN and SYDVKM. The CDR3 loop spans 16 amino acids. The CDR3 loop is CASSLLPGQGANEAFF. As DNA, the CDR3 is TGTGCCAGCAGTCTACTACCGGGACAGGGGGCTAATGAAGCTTTCTTT.

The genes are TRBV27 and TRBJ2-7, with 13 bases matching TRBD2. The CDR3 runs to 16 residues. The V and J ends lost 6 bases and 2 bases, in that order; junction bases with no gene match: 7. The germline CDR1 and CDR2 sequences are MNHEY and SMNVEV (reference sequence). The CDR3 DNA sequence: TGTGCCAGCAGCCAGACTAGCGGGAGGATCACCTACGAGCAGTACTTC. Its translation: CASSQTSGRITYEQYF.

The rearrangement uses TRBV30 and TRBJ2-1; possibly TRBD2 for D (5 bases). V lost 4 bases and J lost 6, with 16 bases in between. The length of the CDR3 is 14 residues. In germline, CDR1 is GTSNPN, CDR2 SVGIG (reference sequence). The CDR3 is CAWNEGDNRNEQFF. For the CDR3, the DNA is TGTGCCTGGAACGAGGGCGACAATCGCAATGAGCAGTTCTTC. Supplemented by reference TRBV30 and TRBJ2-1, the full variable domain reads SQTIHQWPATLVQPVGSPLSLECTVEGTSNPNLYWYRQAAGRGLQLLFYSVGIGQISSEVPQNLSASRPQDRQFILSSKKLLLSDSGFYLCAWNEGDNRNEQFFGPGTRLTVL.

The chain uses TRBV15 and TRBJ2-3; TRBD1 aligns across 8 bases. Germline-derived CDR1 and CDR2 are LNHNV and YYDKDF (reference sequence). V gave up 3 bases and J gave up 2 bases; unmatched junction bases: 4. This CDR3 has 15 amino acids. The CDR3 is CATSSDRGNTDTQYF. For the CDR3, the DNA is TGTGCCACCAGCAGTGACAGGGGCAACACAGATACGCAGTATTTT. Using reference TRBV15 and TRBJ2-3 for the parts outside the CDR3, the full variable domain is DAMVIQNPRYQVTQFGKPVTLSCSQTLNHNVMYWYQQKSSQAPKLLFHYYDKDFNNEADTPDNFQSRRPNTSFCFLDIRSPGLGDTAMYLCATSSDRGNTDTQYFGPGTRLTVL.

CDR3 region: CATSDLELIYSDNQPQHF. DNA for the CDR3: TGTGCCACCAGTGATTTGGAATTGATTTATAGTGACAATCAGCCCCAGCATTTT. This chain uses TRBV24-1 with TRBJ1-5; D unresolved. CDR1 KGHDR and CDR2 SFDVKD come from the germline V gene. The CDR3 loop spans 18 amino acids. Trimming took off 0 bases at V and 3 bases at J, with 17 bases between the two ends.

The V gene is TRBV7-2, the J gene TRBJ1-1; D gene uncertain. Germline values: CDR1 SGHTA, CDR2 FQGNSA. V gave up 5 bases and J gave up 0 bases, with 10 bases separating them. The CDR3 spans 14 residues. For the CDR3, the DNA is TGTGCCAGCAGCATCCCGGGGTTGAACACTGAAGCTTTCTTT. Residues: CASSIPGLNTEAFF.

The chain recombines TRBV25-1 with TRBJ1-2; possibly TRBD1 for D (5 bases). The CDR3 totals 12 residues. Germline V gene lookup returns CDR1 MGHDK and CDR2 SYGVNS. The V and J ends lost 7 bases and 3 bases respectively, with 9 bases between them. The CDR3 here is CASTGSYYGYTF. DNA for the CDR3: TGTGCCAGCACAGGGTCGTACTATGGCTACACCTTC.

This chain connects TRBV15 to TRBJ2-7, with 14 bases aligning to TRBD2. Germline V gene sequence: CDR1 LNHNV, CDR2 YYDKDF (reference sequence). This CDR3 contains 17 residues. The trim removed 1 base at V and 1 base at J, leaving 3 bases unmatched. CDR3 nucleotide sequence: TGTGCCACCAGCAGAGGGACTAGCGGGAGGCTGTCCTACGAGCAGTACTTC. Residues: CATSRGTSGRLSYEQYF.

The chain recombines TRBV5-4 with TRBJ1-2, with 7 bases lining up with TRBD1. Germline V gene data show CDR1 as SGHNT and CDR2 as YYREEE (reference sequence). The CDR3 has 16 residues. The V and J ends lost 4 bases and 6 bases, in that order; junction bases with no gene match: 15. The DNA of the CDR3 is TGTGCCAGCAGCAAGCAAAGGGGGCAAACATCCCATGGCTACACCTTC. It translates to CASSKQRGQTSHGYTF.

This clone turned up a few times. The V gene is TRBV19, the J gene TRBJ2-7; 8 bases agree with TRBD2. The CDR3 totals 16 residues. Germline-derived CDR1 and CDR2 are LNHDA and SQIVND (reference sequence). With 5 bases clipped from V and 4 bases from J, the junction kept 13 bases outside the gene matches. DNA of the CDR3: TGTGCCAGTAGTGCAACCGGGACTAGGAAGGGTTACGAGCAGTACTTC. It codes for CASSATGTRKGYEQYF.

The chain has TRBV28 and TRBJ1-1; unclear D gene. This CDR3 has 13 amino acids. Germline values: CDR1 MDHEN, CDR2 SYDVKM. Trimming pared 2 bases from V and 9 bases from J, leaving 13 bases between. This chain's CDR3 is CASSLQRSGQAFF. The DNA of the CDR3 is TGTGCCAGCAGTTTACAAAGGTCAGGCCAAGCTTTCTTT.

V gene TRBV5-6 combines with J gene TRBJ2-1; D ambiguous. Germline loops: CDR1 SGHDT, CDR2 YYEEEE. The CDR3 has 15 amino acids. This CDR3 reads CAKESPWPLVSPPFF. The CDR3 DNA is TGTGCAAAGGAGTCGCCCTGGCCCCTAGTTTCCCCGCCGTTCTTC.

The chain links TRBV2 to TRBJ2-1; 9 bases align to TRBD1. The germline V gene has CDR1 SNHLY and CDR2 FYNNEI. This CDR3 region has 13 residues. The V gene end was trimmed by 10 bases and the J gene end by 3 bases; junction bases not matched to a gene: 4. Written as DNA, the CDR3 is TGTGCCACCTCGGGACAGGGCTACAATGAGCAGTTCTTC. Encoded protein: CATSGQGYNEQFF.

The CDR3 here is CASSPASGGQGDTQYF. CDR3 in DNA: TGTGCCAGCAGCCCCGCCAGCGGGGGCCAGGGAGATACGCAGTATTTT. The chain is built from TRBV5-4 and TRBJ2-3; 8 bases line up with TRBD2. The germline CDR1 and CDR2 sequences are SGHNT and YYREEE (reference sequence). V lost 4 bases to trimming and J lost 5 bases; unmatched junction nucleotides: 12. The CDR3 length is 16 residues.

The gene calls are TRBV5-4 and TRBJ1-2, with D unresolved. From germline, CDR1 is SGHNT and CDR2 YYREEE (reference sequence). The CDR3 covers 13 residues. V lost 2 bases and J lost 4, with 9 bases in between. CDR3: CASSLTDSYGYTF. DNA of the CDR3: TGTGCCAGCAGCTTAACAGATTCCTATGGCTACACCTTC. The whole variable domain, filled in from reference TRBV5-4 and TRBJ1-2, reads ETGVTQSPTHLIKTRGQQVTLRCSSQSGHNTVSWYQQALGQGPQFIFQYYREEENGRGNFPPRFSGLQFPNYSSELNVNALELDDSALYLCASSLTDSYGYTFGSGTRLTVV.

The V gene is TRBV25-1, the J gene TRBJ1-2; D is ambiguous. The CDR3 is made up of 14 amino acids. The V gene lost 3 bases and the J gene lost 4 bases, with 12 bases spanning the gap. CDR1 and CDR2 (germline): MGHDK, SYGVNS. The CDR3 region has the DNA TGTGCCAGCAGTGATTGGGAGAACCGCTATGGCTACACCTTC. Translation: CASSDWENRYGYTF.

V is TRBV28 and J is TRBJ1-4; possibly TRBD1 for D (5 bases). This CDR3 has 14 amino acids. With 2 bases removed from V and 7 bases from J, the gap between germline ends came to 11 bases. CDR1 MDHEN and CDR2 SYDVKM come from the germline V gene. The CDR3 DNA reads TGTGCCAGCAGTTTAGCACAGGCTCGTGAAAAACTGTTTTTT. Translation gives CASSLAQAREKLFF.

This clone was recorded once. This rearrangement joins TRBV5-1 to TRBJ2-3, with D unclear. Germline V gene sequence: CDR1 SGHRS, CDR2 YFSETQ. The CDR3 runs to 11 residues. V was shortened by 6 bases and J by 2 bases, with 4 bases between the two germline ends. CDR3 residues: CASTNTDTQYF. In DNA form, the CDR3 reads TGCGCCAGCACTAACACAGATACGCAGTATTTT.

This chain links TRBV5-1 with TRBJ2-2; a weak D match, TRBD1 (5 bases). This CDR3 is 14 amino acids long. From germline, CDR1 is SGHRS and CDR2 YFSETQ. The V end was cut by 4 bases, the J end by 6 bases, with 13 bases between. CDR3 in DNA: TGCGCCAGCAGCCCGGTGGCAGGGCCCGGGGAGCTGTTTTTT. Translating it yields CASSPVAGPGELFF.

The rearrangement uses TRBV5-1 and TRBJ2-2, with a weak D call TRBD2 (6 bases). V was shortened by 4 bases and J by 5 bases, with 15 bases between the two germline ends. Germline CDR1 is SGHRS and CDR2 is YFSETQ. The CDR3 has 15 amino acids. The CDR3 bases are TGCGCCAGCAGCCCACCATCTGGGACTACCGGGGAGCTGTTTTTT. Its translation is CASSPPSGTTGELFF.

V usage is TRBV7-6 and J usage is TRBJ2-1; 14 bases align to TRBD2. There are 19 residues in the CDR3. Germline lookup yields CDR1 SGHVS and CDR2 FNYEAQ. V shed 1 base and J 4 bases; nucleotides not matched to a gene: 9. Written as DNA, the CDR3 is TGTGCCAGCAGCTTAGGACTAGCGGGGGGGCATTCCGTTTACAATGAGCAGTTCTTC. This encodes CASSLGLAGGHSVYNEQFF. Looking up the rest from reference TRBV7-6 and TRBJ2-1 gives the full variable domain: GAGVSQSPRYKVTKRGQDVALRCDPISGHVSLYWYRQALGQGPEFLTYFNYEAQQDKSGLPNDRFSAERPEGSISTLTIQRTEQRDSAMYRCASSLGLAGGHSVYNEQFFGPGTRLTVL.

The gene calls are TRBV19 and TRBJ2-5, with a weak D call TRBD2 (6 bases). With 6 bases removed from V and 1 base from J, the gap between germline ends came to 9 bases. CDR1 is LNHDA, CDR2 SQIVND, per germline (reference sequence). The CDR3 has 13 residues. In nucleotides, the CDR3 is TGTGCCAGTAGCGGGAGCGGCCAAGAGACCCAGTACTTC. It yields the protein CASSGSGQETQYF.

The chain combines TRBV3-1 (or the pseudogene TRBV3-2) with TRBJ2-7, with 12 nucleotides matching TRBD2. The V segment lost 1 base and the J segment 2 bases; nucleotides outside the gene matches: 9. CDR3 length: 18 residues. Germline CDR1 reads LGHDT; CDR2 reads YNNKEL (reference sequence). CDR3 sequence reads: CASSQAPPGLAGTYEQYF. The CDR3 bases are TGTGCCAGCAGCCAAGCTCCCCCCGGACTAGCGGGGACCTACGAGCAGTACTTC.

The CDR3 bases are TGTGCCAGCAGCGCGAGGACTAGCGGGGGTGTCGGGGAGCTGTTTTTT. Protein sequence: CASSARTSGGVGELFF. The chain links TRBV9 to TRBJ2-2; 13 bases match TRBD2. Germline V gives CDR1 SGDLS, CDR2 YYNGEE. Trimming removed 3 bases from V and 7 bases from J; junction bases left unmatched: 6. This CDR3 region has 16 residues.